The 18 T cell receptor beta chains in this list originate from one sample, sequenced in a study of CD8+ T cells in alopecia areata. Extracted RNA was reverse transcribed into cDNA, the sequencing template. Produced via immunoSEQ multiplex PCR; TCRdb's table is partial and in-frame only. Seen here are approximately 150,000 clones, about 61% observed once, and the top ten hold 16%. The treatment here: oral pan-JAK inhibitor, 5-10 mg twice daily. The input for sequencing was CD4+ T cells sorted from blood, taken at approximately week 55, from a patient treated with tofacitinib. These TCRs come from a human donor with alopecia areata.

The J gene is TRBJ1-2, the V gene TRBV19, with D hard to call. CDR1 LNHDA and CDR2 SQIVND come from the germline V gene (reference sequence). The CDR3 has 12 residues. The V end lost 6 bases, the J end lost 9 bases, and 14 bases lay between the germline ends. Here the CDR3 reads CASSLLQRSYTF. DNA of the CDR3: TGTGCCAGTAGCCTTCTACAGCGTAGCTACACCTTC. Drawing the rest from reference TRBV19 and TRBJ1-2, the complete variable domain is DGGITQSPKYLFRKEGQNVTLSCEQNLNHDAMYWYRQDPGQGLRLIYYSQIVNDFQKGDIAEGYSVSREKKESFPLTVTSAQKNPTAFYLCASSLLQRSYTFGSGTRLTVV.

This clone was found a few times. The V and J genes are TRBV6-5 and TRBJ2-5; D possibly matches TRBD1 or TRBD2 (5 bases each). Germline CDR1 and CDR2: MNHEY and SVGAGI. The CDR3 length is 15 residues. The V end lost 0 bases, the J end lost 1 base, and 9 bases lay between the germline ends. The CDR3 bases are TGTGCCAGCAGTTACTCGACGGGGACCCAAGAGACCCAGTACTTC. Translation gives CASSYSTGTQETQYF.

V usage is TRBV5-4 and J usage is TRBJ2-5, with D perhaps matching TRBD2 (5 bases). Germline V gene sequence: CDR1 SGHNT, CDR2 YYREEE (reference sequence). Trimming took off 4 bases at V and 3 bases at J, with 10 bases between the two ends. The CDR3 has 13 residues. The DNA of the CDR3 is TGTGCCAGCAGCGTGGACTTGGAAGAGACCCAGTACTTC. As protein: CASSVDLEETQYF.

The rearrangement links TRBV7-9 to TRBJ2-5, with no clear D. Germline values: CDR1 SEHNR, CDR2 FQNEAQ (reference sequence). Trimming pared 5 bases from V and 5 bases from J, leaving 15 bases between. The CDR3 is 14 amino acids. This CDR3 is CASSQQSGSETQYF. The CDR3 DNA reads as TGTGCCAGCAGCCAGCAGTCGGGCTCCGAGACCCAGTACTTC.

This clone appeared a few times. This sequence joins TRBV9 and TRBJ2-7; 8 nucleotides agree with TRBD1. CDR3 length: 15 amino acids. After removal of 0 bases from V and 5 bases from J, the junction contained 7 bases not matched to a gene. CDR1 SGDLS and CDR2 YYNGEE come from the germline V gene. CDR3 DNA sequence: TGTGCCAGCAGCGTAGGGGAGCAGGGGGCCCACGAGCAGTACTTC. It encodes CASSVGEQGAHEQYF.

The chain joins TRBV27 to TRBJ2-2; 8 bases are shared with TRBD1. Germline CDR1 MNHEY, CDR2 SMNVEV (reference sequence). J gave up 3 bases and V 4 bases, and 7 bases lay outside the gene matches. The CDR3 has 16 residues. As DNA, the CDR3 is TGTGCCAGCAGTTCCGGACAGGGACTTGACACCGGGGAGCTGTTTTTT. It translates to CASSSGQGLDTGELFF.

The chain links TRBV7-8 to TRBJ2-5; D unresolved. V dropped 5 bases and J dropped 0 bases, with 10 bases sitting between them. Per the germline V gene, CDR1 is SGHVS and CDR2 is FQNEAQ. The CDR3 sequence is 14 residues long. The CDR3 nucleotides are TGTGCCAGCAGCGCGCAGGATTACCAAGAGACCCAGTACTTC. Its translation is CASSAQDYQETQYF.

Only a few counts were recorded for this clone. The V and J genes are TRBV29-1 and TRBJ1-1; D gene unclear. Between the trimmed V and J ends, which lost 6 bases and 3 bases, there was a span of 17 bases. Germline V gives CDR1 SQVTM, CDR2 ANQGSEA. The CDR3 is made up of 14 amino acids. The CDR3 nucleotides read TGCAGCGTCGGGCCAGGCTTTAGTGACACTGAAGCTTTCTTT. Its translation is CSVGPGFSDTEAFF.

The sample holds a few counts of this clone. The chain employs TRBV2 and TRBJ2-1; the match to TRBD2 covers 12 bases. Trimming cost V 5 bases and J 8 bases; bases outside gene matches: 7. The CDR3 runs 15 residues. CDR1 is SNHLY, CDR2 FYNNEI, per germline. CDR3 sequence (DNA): TGTGCCAGCAGTATAACTAGCGGGGGGAACGATGAGCAGTTCTTC. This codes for CASSITSGGNDEQFF.

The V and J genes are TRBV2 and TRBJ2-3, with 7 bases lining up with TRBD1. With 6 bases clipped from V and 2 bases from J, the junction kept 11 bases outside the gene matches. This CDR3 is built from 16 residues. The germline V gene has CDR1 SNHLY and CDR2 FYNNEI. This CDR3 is CASSPPGQRSTDTQYF. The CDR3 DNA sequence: TGTGCCAGCAGCCCTCCGGGACAGCGATCCACAGATACGCAGTATTTT.

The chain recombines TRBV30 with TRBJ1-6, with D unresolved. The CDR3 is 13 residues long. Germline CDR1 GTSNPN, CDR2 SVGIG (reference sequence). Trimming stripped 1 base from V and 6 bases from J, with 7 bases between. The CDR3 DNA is TGTGCCTGGAGTGAGGTTGGTAATTCACCCCTCCACTTT. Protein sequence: CAWSEVGNSPLHF.

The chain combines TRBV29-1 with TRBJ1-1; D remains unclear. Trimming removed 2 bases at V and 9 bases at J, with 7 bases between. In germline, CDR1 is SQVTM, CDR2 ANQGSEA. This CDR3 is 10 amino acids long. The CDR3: CSVESGKAFF. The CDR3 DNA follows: TGCAGCGTTGAATCGGGGAAAGCTTTCTTT.

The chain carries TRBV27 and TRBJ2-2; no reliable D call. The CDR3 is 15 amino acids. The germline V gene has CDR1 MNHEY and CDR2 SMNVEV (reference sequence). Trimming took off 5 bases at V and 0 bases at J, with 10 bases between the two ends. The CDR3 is CASSPRSPNTGELFF. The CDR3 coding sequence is TGTGCCAGCAGTCCACGAAGCCCGAACACCGGGGAGCTGTTTTTT.

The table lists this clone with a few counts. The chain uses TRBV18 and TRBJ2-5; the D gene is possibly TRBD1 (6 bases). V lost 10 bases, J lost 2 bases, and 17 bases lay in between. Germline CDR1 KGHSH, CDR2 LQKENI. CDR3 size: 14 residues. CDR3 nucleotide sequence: TGTGCCACCAGAGACAGGATAGGACAAGAGACCCAGTACTTC. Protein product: CATRDRIGQETQYF.

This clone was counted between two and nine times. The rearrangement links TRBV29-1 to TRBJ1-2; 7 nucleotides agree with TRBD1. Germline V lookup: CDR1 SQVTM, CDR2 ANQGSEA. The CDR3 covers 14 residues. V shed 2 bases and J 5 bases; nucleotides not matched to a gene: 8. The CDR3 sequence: CSVEFGTGVYGYTF. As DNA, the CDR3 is TGCAGCGTTGAATTTGGAACAGGGGTTTATGGCTACACCTTC.

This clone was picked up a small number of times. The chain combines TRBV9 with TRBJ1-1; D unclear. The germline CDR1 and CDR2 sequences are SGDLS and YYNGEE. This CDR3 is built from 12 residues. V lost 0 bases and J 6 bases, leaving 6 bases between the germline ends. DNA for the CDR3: TGTGCCAGCAGCGTAGGGAGGGCTGAAGCTTTCTTT. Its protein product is CASSVGRAEAFF.

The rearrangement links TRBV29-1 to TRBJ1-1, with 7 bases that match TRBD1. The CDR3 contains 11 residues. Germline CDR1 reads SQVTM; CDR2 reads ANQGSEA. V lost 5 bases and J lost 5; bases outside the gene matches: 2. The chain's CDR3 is CSVRGQTEAFF. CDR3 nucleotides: TGCAGCGTTAGGGGGCAAACTGAAGCTTTCTTT.

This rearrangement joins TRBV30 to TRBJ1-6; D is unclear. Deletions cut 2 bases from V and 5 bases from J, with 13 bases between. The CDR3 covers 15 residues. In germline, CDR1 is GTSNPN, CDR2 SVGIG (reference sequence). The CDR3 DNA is TGTGCCTGGAGTACAGCCCCAAAAGATAATTCACCCCTCCACTTT. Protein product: CAWSTAPKDNSPLHF.